These 26 T cell receptor beta chains originate from one sample sequenced in a study of CD8+ T cells in alopecia areata. For several patients, CD4+ cells were sorted into CD25+CD127- cells. Extracted RNA was reverse transcribed, and the resulting cDNA served as sequencing template. Method: immunoSEQ multiplex PCR; TCRdb's copy keeps in-frame clones and lacks some. The sample has 37,000 or so clones; approximately 54% are singletons. Sample: CD4+ Tregs sorted from blood. These receptors were obtained from a human donor with alopecia areata.

The chain links TRBV7-2 to TRBJ2-3; D remains unclear. Between the trimmed V and J ends, which lost 1 base and 4 bases, there was a span of 6 bases. The CDR3 extends over 13 amino acids. The germline CDR1 and CDR2 sequences are SGHTA and FQGNSA. CDR3 DNA: TGTGCCAGCAGCTTAGTTGCACCAGATACGCAGTATTTT. It translates to CASSLVAPDTQYF.

This clone has just a few counts. The CDR3 nucleotides are TGTGCCAGCAGGCCGACAGGGGCCAAAAACATTCAGTACTTC. Amino acids: CASRPTGAKNIQYF. V is TRBV6-5 and J is TRBJ2-4, with 7 bases lining up with TRBD1. Trimming removed 6 bases from V and 1 base from J; junction bases left unmatched: 3. This CDR3 has 14 residues. CDR1 MNHEY and CDR2 SVGAGI come from the germline V gene.

This chain uses TRBV7-2 with TRBJ2-2; 7 nucleotides align to TRBD2. V was clipped by 1 base and J by 3 bases; unmatched bases: 5. Germline V gene lookup returns CDR1 SGHTA and CDR2 FQGNSA. This CDR3 contains 16 residues. Here the CDR3 reads CASSLVSGTYTGELFF. CDR3 nucleotides: TGTGCCAGCAGCTTAGTCAGCGGGACCTACACCGGGGAGCTGTTTTTT.

This clone was found once. The chain joins TRBV5-6 to TRBJ2-3, with a tentative D call TRBD1 (6 bases). The CDR3 length is 16 residues. Germline values: CDR1 SGHDT, CDR2 YYEEEE. The ends were cut back, 1 base at V and 5 bases at J, with 17 bases in the middle. CDR3 sequence (DNA): TGTGCCAGCAGCTTGAAGGGGGTGGTAGGGCAAGATACGCAGTATTTT. It yields the protein CASSLKGVVGQDTQYF.

The rearrangement joins TRBV7-9 to TRBJ2-2; D unresolved. The germline V gene has CDR1 SEHNR and CDR2 FQNEAQ (reference sequence). The V gene lost 2 bases and the J gene lost 5 bases, with 6 bases spanning the gap. The CDR3 extends over 13 amino acids. CDR3 bases: TGTGCCAGCAGCTTATTGCAGACCGGGGAGCTGTTTTTT. Its translation is CASSLLQTGELFF.

The rearrangement uses TRBV25-1 and TRBJ2-7; possibly TRBD2 for D (6 bases). This CDR3 has 13 residues. Germline CDR1 and CDR2: MGHDK and SYGVNS. Trimming took 7 bases from V and 0 from J, leaving 10 bases between them. CDR3 protein: CASKAGTSYEQYF. DNA of the CDR3: TGTGCCAGCAAGGCGGGGACCTCCTACGAGCAGTACTTC.

This chain's CDR3 is CASSSRQGRTGNTIYF. The CDR3 DNA reads TGTGCCAGCAGCTCAAGACAGGGCCGGACTGGAAACACCATATATTTT. This chain links TRBV7-2 with TRBJ1-3; the match to TRBD1 covers 7 bases. Germline V gives CDR1 SGHTA, CDR2 FQGNSA. The CDR3 loop spans 16 amino acids. V shed 4 bases and J 2 bases; nucleotides not matched to a gene: 8.

The chain has TRBV18 and TRBJ2-5, with 13 bases lining up with TRBD2. The CDR3 runs to 17 residues. The junction had 13 bases not matched to a gene; V was cut back by 8 bases and J by 4 bases. CDR1 KGHSH and CDR2 LQKENI come from the germline V gene. The CDR3 region is CASRRQGLAGEGETQYF. CDR3 sequence (DNA): TGTGCCAGCCGAAGACAAGGACTAGCGGGAGAAGGAGAGACCCAGTACTTC.

This clone came up a few times. V usage is TRBV5-1 and J usage is TRBJ2-1; tentatively, D is TRBD2 (5 bases). Germline assignment: CDR1 SGHRS and CDR2 YFSETQ. Trimming removed 1 base at V and 8 bases at J, with 16 bases between. This CDR3 comprises 15 residues. The CDR3 DNA reads TGCGCCAGCAGCTTGCGACTCGGGAAGGACGATGAGCAGTTCTTC. Amino acid sequence: CASSLRLGKDDEQFF.

V usage is TRBV4-3 and J usage is TRBJ1-2; D ambiguous. Germline lookup yields CDR1 LGHNA and CDR2 YSLEER. V was cut by 4 bases and J by 6 bases, with 15 bases left in between. The CDR3 spans 14 residues. This chain's CDR3 is CASSPVRGGDGYTF. The CDR3 region has the DNA TGCGCCAGCAGCCCGGTGCGGGGTGGAGATGGCTACACCTTC.

In this sample, this clone turned up a few times. This chain uses TRBV7-2 with TRBJ2-4; D remains unclear. Germline-derived CDR1 and CDR2 are SGHTA and FQGNSA. With 5 bases removed from V and 1 base from J, the gap between germline ends came to 15 bases. The CDR3 is made up of 16 amino acids. The CDR3 region is CASSLDTSTAKNIQYF. The CDR3 coding sequence is TGTGCCAGCAGCCTCGACACGTCGACGGCCAAAAACATTCAGTACTTC.

The V call is TRBV10-3, the J call TRBJ2-7; D unclear. This CDR3 is built from 15 residues. Trimming shortened V by 3 bases and J by 5 bases, and 17 bases separated the two germline ends. The germline V gene encodes CDR1 ENHRY and CDR2 SYGVKD. The CDR3 DNA is TGTGCCATCAGTGACGGCTTGGCAGAGAGGAACGAGCAGTACTTC. This translates into CAISDGLAERNEQYF.

This clone turned up a few times. CDR3 nucleotides: TGCAGCGTGATGACAGATGCTATAGCCAAAAACATTCAGTACTTC. Protein sequence: CSVMTDAIAKNIQYF. This rearrangement joins TRBV29-1 to TRBJ2-4, with a possible D match to TRBD1 (5 bases). V was pared by 6 bases and J by 0 bases, with 15 bases between. Germline CDR1 SQVTM, CDR2 ANQGSEA. The CDR3 spans 15 residues.

V and J are TRBV7-2 and TRBJ2-1; 10 bases align to TRBD2. J gave up 8 bases and V 4 bases, and 8 bases lay outside the gene matches. Germline lookup yields CDR1 SGHTA and CDR2 FQGNSA. The CDR3 totals 15 residues. The CDR3 bases are TGTGCCAGCAGCTCACTAGCGGGATTAGGCTATGAGCAGTTCTTC. Its protein product is CASSSLAGLGYEQFF.

This clone is a singleton in its sample. This chain links TRBV2 with TRBJ1-2; D may be TRBD1 (5 bases). CDR3 length: 14 amino acids. V dropped 7 bases and J dropped 2 bases, with 14 bases sitting between them. The germline gives CDR1 SNHLY, CDR2 FYNNEI. CDR3 coding DNA: TGTGCCAGCACCCCTAGGGGCACGAACTATGGCTACACCTTC. Translating gives CASTPRGTNYGYTF.

This clone was detected only once. This chain connects TRBV30 to TRBJ1-1; D might be TRBD1 (6 bases). The CDR3 covers 15 residues. The V end was cut by 0 bases, the J end by 1 base, with 12 bases between. The germline V gene has CDR1 GTSNPN and CDR2 SVGIG (reference sequence). CDR3 bases: TGTGCCTGGAGTGTACAAGGGGGAAGGAACACTGAAGCTTTCTTT. Protein sequence: CAWSVQGGRNTEAFF.

V gene TRBV4-3 combines with J gene TRBJ2-3, with 11 bases identical to TRBD2. In germline, CDR1 is LGHNA, CDR2 YSLEER. CDR3 length: 17 amino acids. Trimming took 0 bases from V and 0 from J; bases not matched to a gene: 2. CDR3 sequence (DNA): TGCGCCAGCAGCCAAGAACGGACTAGCGGGAGCACAGATACGCAGTATTTT. Protein sequence: CASSQERTSGSTDTQYF.

The chain links TRBV5-1 to TRBJ1-1; 7 bases are a match to TRBD1. CDR1 is SGHRS, CDR2 YFSETQ, per germline. There are 15 residues in the CDR3. The J segment lost 6 bases and the V segment lost 4 bases, leaving 12 bases of the junction unmatched. The CDR3 bases are TGCGCCAGCAGCGAACTGACAGGGTCGTATGCTGAAGCTTTCTTT. This translates into CASSELTGSYAEAFF.

This chain's CDR3 is CASREIGQGPPYEQYF. The DNA of the CDR3 is TGTGCCAGCAGAGAAATTGGACAGGGCCCCCCCTACGAGCAGTACTTC. V and J are TRBV7-2 and TRBJ2-7; 8 nucleotides agree with TRBD1. Germline V lookup: CDR1 SGHTA, CDR2 FQGNSA. CDR3 length: 16 residues. Trimming cost V 6 bases and J 2 bases; bases outside gene matches: 12.

The CDR3 nucleotides read TGCAGTGCTAGTGGACGTTACGAGCAGTACTTC. It is translated as CSASGRYEQYF. The J gene is TRBJ2-5, the V gene TRBV20-1; D not resolved. The closer fit of TRBJ2-7 to the DNA end suggests the J call may be wrong. This CDR3 region has 11 residues. Germline assignment: CDR1 DFQATT and CDR2 SNEGSKA (reference sequence).

The CDR3 nucleotides are TGCAGCGTTGGCCAACAGGGGCGAGTCGGATCCACTGAAGCTTTCTTT. Amino acid sequence: CSVGQQGRVGSTEAFF. This chain links TRBV29-1 with TRBJ1-1; 7 bases fit TRBD1. Germline assignment: CDR1 SQVTM and CDR2 ANQGSEA. J lost 4 bases, V lost 4 bases, and 15 bases had no gene match. This CDR3 has 16 residues.

V is TRBV7-9 and J is TRBJ1-2, with D possibly being TRBD1 (6 bases). The germline V gene encodes CDR1 SEHNR and CDR2 FQNEAQ (reference sequence). The CDR3 has 12 amino acids. Trimming took 5 bases from V and 3 from J, leaving 7 bases between them. CDR3 amino acids: CASSPGDYGYTF. Here the CDR3 DNA reads TGTGCCAGCAGCCCAGGGGACTATGGCTACACCTTC.

This clone has only a few counts. The V call is TRBV29-1, the J call TRBJ2-3; no firm D call. CDR3 length: 11 residues. With 5 bases removed from V and 2 bases from J, the gap between germline ends came to 5 bases. The germline CDR1 and CDR2 sequences are SQVTM and ANQGSEA. The CDR3 DNA reads as TGCAGCGTTCAGTCCACAGATACGCAGTATTTT. Translation gives CSVQSTDTQYF.

V usage is TRBV5-4 and J usage is TRBJ1-1; no clear D gene. V was pared by 0 bases and J by 6 bases, with 6 bases between. The CDR3 totals 12 residues. Germline CDR1 reads SGHNT; CDR2 reads YYREEE (reference sequence). CDR3: CASSLAGSEAFF. The CDR3 nucleotides are TGTGCCAGCAGCTTGGCAGGATCTGAAGCTTTCTTT.

This sequence joins TRBV5-1 and TRBJ2-3; weak D call: TRBD2 (5 bases). Germline V gene sequence: CDR1 SGHRS, CDR2 YFSETQ. V shed 7 bases and J shed 2 bases, with 11 bases lying between them. The CDR3 contains 13 residues. The CDR3 DNA is TGCGCCAGCTCCCCCCGGGACACAGATACGCAGTATTTT. Its protein is CASSPRDTDTQYF.

This clone was picked up a small number of times. This chain joins TRBV6-1 and TRBJ1-1; no clear D. The germline V and J ends were trimmed by 6 bases and 4 bases, with 6 bases remaining between them. The CDR3 is 11 residues long. Germline V gives CDR1 MNHNS, CDR2 SASEGT. In nucleotides, the CDR3 is TGTGCCAGCAGGGCAGGCACTGAAGCTTTCTTT. Its protein product is CASRAGTEAFF.